This T cell receptor beta chain was identified during a study of shared T cell receptors in the human thymus. V shed 5 bases, J shed 15 bases, and the junction held 5 bases outside the gene matches. Germline CDR1 DFQATT, CDR2 SNEGSKA (reference sequence). The CDR3 length is 11 residues. Repertoires were generated with immunoSEQ multiplex PCR, while TCRdb's copy carries only in-frame clones and drops some. This sample has hundreds of thousands of clones, with 78% found just once. A further study also used this sample, focusing on human thymus T cells. As reported in that work: Thymic material originated from resections removed in the course of corrective heart surgery. Among unrelated individuals, related research reported thymic repertoires that overlapped highly.

This receptor was identified in a boy younger than two with a congenital heart defect. J is TRBJ2-1 and V is TRBV20-1, with 12 bases identical to TRBD2. The sample was thymocytes. The CDR3 nucleotides read TGCAGTGCTTCAGGACTAGCGGGATCGTTCTTC. This gives the protein CSASGLAGSFF.